Following are 18 T cell receptor beta chains from one sample sequenced in a study of T cell responses to AZD1222 COVID-19 vaccine. The table came from immunoSEQ multiplex PCR; TCRdb's copy has only in-frame clones and leaves some out. The sample contains about 110,000 clones, roughly nine tenths of which appear only once. Sequencing used peripheral blood, obtained on day 0 of AZD1222 vaccination. Receptor source: an adult in good health.

V and J are TRBV10-1 and TRBJ1-1; D remains unclear. The V gene lost 0 bases and the J gene lost 1 base, with 12 bases spanning the gap. This CDR3 has 16 amino acids. Germline assignment: CDR1 WNHNN and CDR2 SYGVQD (reference sequence). The CDR3 nucleotides are TGCGCCAGCAGTGAGTCGATAGGACCCAGGAACACTGAAGCTTTCTTT. Amino acids: CASSESIGPRNTEAFF.

This sequence joins TRBV7-3 and TRBJ1-1, with 9 positions matching TRBD1. V lost 3 bases, J lost 4 bases, and 3 bases stayed unmatched. The CDR3 runs to 14 residues. The germline CDR1 and CDR2 sequences are SGHTA and FQGTGA. This CDR3 reads CASSFGQGTTEAFF. CDR3 bases: TGTGCCAGCAGCTTCGGACAGGGGACCACTGAAGCTTTCTTT. Full variable domain (remainder filled in from reference TRBV7-3 and TRBJ1-1): GAGVSQTPSNKVTEKGKYVELRCDPISGHTALYWYRQSLGQGPEFLIYFQGTGAADDSGLPNDRFFAVRPEGSVSTLKIQRTERGDSAVYLCASSFGQGTTEAFFGQGTRLTVV.

The rearrangement links TRBV6-5 to TRBJ1-5; D may be TRBD1 (5 bases). The CDR3 sequence is 13 residues long. The germline CDR1 and CDR2 sequences are MNHEY and SVGAGI. With 5 bases removed from V and 5 bases from J, the gap between germline ends came to 10 bases. CDR3 residues: CASSPRQHQPQHF. CDR3 sequence (DNA): TGTGCCAGCAGTCCCCGACAGCATCAGCCCCAGCATTTT.

The chain has TRBV28 and TRBJ1-6, with D possibly matching TRBD1 (5 bases). V was shortened by 7 bases and J by 3 bases, with 25 bases between the two germline ends. Germline loops: CDR1 MDHEN, CDR2 SYDVKM. The CDR3 has 19 amino acids. The CDR3 loop reads CASNSPRGELPDYNSPLHF. In DNA, the CDR3 is TGTGCCAGCAATTCACCCCGGGGGGAGTTACCCGACTATAATTCACCCCTCCACTTT.

The chain combines TRBV30 with TRBJ2-3; D is possibly TRBD1 (5 bases). This CDR3 is 14 amino acids long. V lost 5 bases, J lost 0 bases, and 12 bases lay in between. The germline CDR1 and CDR2 sequences are GTSNPN and SVGIG (reference sequence). The CDR3 reads CAWATGHSTDTQYF. Written as DNA, the CDR3 is TGTGCCTGGGCGACCGGACATAGCACAGATACGCAGTATTTT.

By sample fraction, this clone is large. The chain recombines TRBV10-1 with TRBJ1-5; D might be TRBD1 (6 bases). The germline V gene encodes CDR1 WNHNN and CDR2 SYGVQD (reference sequence). This CDR3 is 17 amino acids long. The V gene lost 3 bases and the J gene lost 5 bases, with 20 bases spanning the gap. CDR3 coding DNA: TGCGCCAGCAGTGAATTACAGGGAGCTGGGGAAGATCAGCCCCAGCATTTT. Protein: CASSELQGAGEDQPQHF.

V and J are TRBV4-3 and TRBJ1-1; D is unclear. The V end lost 0 bases, the J end lost 5 bases, and 13 bases lay between the germline ends. The CDR3 spans 15 residues. Germline assignment: CDR1 LGHNA and CDR2 YSLEER. The CDR3, as DNA: TGCGCCAGCAGCCAAGACCGGGCCCCTCGGACTGAAGCTTTCTTT. Protein product: CASSQDRAPRTEAFF.

This clone appeared a single time. V is TRBV12-5 and J is TRBJ2-1, with 9 bases aligning to TRBD2. Germline loops: CDR1 LGHNT, CDR2 FRNRAP. Trimming took 3 bases from V and 7 from J; bases not matched to a gene: 4. The CDR3 length is 14 residues. The CDR3 DNA sequence: TGTGCTAGTGGTTTTGGCGGGAGGGGAAATGAGCAGTTCTTC. Translated, it gives CASGFGGRGNEQFF. The full variable domain, rest sourced from reference TRBV12-5 and TRBJ2-1, is DARVTQTPRHKVTEMGQEVTMRCQPILGHNTVFWYRQTMMQGLELLAYFRNRAPLDDSGMPKDRFSAEMPDATLATLKIQPSEPRDSAVYFCASGFGGRGNEQFFGPGTRLTVL.

This clone was counted a single time. The chain links TRBV28 to TRBJ2-1; the D is unclear. This CDR3 has 15 amino acids. V lost 7 bases and J 0 bases, leaving 13 bases between the germline ends. Germline V gene data show CDR1 as MDHEN and CDR2 as SYDVKM. Here the CDR3 reads CASIHPGYSYNEQFF. CDR3 DNA sequence: TGTGCCAGCATCCATCCGGGCTACTCCTACAATGAGCAGTTCTTC.

The CDR3 nucleotides are TGTGCCAGCAGCCCCTTGAGCAGCGGGGGGGTTAATGAGCAGTTCTTC. This encodes CASSPLSSGGVNEQFF. This rearrangement joins TRBV3-1 (or the pseudogene TRBV3-2) to TRBJ2-1; 10 nucleotides agree with TRBD2. V dropped 4 bases and J dropped 7; count of bases not matched to a gene: 10. The CDR3 covers 16 residues. Germline V gene lookup returns CDR1 LGHDT and CDR2 YNNKEL (reference sequence).

The V call is TRBV7-8, the J call TRBJ1-2, with 7 bases fitting TRBD1. The CDR3 consists of 17 residues. Germline CDR1 reads SGHVS; CDR2 reads FQNEAQ. Trimming at V came to 5 bases and at J to 6 bases, leaving 18 bases not matched to a gene. DNA of the CDR3: TGTGCCAGCAGCCCCCTTATGGCCGACAGGGCAGGTCATGGCTACACCTTC. Translating gives CASSPLMADRAGHGYTF.

The rearrangement links TRBV11-2 to TRBJ2-2; 8 bases are shared with TRBD2. Germline CDR1 reads SGHAT; CDR2 reads FQNNGV. There are 17 residues in the CDR3. The ends lost 5 bases at V and 7 bases at J; junction bases unmatched: 15. CDR3 residues: CASSLRSRGGRIGELFF. CDR3 coding DNA: TGTGCCAGCAGCCTCCGGTCCCGGGGGGGACGGATCGGGGAGCTGTTTTTT.

The chain links TRBV27 to TRBJ2-5; 12 bases agree with TRBD1. Germline CDR1 reads MNHEY; CDR2 reads SMNVEV (reference sequence). The ends lost 0 bases at V and 1 base at J; junction bases unmatched: 3. This CDR3 has 17 amino acids. Here the CDR3 DNA reads TGTGCCAGCAGTTTATCGGGACAGGGGGCCCCCCAAGAGACCCAGTACTTC. Its translation: CASSLSGQGAPQETQYF.

The V call is TRBV6-1, the J call TRBJ2-1, with no clear D. The CDR3 has 15 residues. CDR1 is MNHNS, CDR2 SASEGT, per germline. Between the trimmed V and J ends, which lost 1 base and 8 bases, there was a span of 15 bases. The CDR3 loop is CASSEEALPIYEQFF. CDR3 DNA sequence: TGTGCCAGCAGTGAAGAAGCATTACCTATATATGAGCAGTTCTTC.

This chain uses TRBV19 with TRBJ2-5; D not resolved. The CDR3 has 15 residues. V was trimmed by 3 bases and J by 2 bases, leaving 13 bases between them. Germline-derived CDR1 and CDR2 are LNHDA and SQIVND (reference sequence). Here the CDR3 reads CASSIGRTLQETQYF. In DNA, the CDR3 is TGTGCCAGTAGTATCGGACGGACCTTGCAAGAGACCCAGTACTTC.

This clone turned up a few times. The rearrangement uses TRBV5-1 and TRBJ2-7, with D possibly TRBD1 on 6 matching bases. Germline CDR1 is SGHRS and CDR2 is YFSETQ. Trimming stripped 2 bases from V and 1 base from J, with 10 bases between. This CDR3 comprises 14 residues. CDR3: CASSFRGGSYEQYF. The CDR3 bases are TGCGCCAGCAGCTTCAGGGGCGGATCCTACGAGCAGTACTTC. The full variable domain, with the rest looked up from reference TRBV5-1 and TRBJ2-7, is KAGVTQTPRYLIKTRGQQVTLSCSPISGHRSVSWYQQTPGQGLQFLFEYFSETQRNKGNFPGRFSGRQFSNSRSEMNVSTLELGDSALYLCASSFRGGSYEQYFGPGTRLTVT.

The gene calls are TRBV28 and TRBJ1-5; D perhaps matches TRBD1 (5 bases). The CDR3 is made up of 15 amino acids. Germline V lookup: CDR1 MDHEN, CDR2 SYDVKM. Trimming removed 7 bases from V and 7 bases from J, with 20 bases in between. DNA of the CDR3: TGTGCCAGCACCCTCAATCAGGGTTTTGGCCAGCCCCAGCATTTT. Its translation is CASTLNQGFGQPQHF.

This rearrangement joins TRBV7-8 to TRBJ1-3; 8 bases fit TRBD1. V shed 5 bases, J shed 4 bases, and the junction held 7 bases outside the gene matches. The germline CDR1 and CDR2 sequences are SGHVS and FQNEAQ. This CDR3 comprises 15 residues. CDR3 protein: CASSHRRQGGNTIYF. The CDR3 nucleotides read TGTGCCAGCAGCCACCGACGACAGGGGGGAAACACCATATATTTT. The variable domain in full, completed from reference TRBV7-8 and TRBJ1-3, reads GAGVSQSPRYKVAKRGQDVALRCDPISGHVSLFWYQQALGQGPEFLTYFQNEAQLDKSGLPSDRFFAERPEGSVSTLKIQRTQQEDSAVYLCASSHRRQGGNTIYFGEGSWLTVV.